The entry below gives a single TCR beta chain sequence along with its context. The antigen remains undetermined. The limits of the CDR3 on the DNA are not certain, so only TCRdb's listed CDR3 is given. Described time point: technical triplicate 1. The sorted libraries took about a million CD4+ or CD8+ T cells. From its first to its last residue, the CDR3 has 22 amino acids. Germline V gene data show CDR1 as SGHRS and CDR2 as YFSETQ. As for the cDNA, it was generated by 5'RACE with 10-nucleotide random UMIs. A single run covered 15-18 subjects with over 160 million TCR-beta sequences. TCRdb reprocessed the 5' RACE reads with MiXCR, giving one entry per CDR3 protein. The sample yields some 25,000 distinct CDR3 sequences, approximately 13% seen once. The data derive from a study of neurological immune-mediated disorders. Whole-study findings and limits: None of the CDR3 amino acid sequences of expanded clones were shared across subjects, and this suggested private repertoires in all groups.

The chain employs TRBV5-1 and TRBJ2-7; the table's TRBD1 call for D was not verified on the DNA. The receptor was derived from a female donor with HTLV-1-associated myelopathy (HAM/TSP). The sample was CD4+ T cells from blood. Here the CDR3 reads CASSFYICSANHLVGRRHEQYF.